Sequencing of this TCR beta chain was carried out in a study of radiotherapy plus CTLA-4 blockade in lung cancer. Repertoires were generated with immunoSEQ multiplex PCR, while TCRdb's copy carries only in-frame clones and drops some. The data hold about 62,000 clones, with less than 85% observed a single time. This CDR3 is 18 amino acids long. V lost 5 bases and J lost 4; bases outside the gene matches: 9. The germline CDR1 and CDR2 sequences are SGHAT and FQNNGV. The sample here was peripheral blood, taken from a patient treated with radiotherapy plus ipilimumab. The chain recombines TRBV11-2 with TRBJ2-6; TRBD1 matches 12 bases. This sequence originates from a human donor with non-small cell lung cancer who had a complete response to radiotherapy plus ipilimumab. CDR3 in DNA: TGTGCCAGCAGCCCCAGGGACAGGGGGCGGGGAGGGGCCAACGTCCTGACTTTC. It specifies CASSPRDRGRGGANVLTF.